The 28 T cell receptor beta chains presented below share a single source sample, sequenced in a study of T cell repertoires in cytomegalovirus infection. Each CDR3 protein gets one entry after TCRdb re-called the reads with MiXCR. The table records tens of thousands of distinct CDR3 sequences, 20% to 25% of them present only once. No antigens are known for them. The sample consisted of CD8+ T cells from cultured PBMCs, taken from culture after CMV antigen stimulation. The receptors shown here come from a human donor in good health (CMV status not recorded). Some clones in this sample may be carry-over from other donors' samples.

The CDR3 DNA reads as TGTGCCAGCAGCGCCGGGACATCGTTGGCCTACGAGCAGTACTTC. Protein sequence: CASSAGTSLAYEQYF. The chain has TRBV7-2 and TRBJ2-7; maybe TRBD1 (6 bases). CDR1 and CDR2 (germline): SGHTA, FQGNSA. The CDR3 is 15 amino acids. Trimming cost V 5 bases and J 2 bases, with 16 bases left between them.

This clonotype came up many times. The J gene is TRBJ1-4, the V gene TRBV3-1; perhaps TRBD1 as D (5 bases). With 1 base removed from V and 7 bases from J, the gap between germline ends came to 16 bases. The CDR3 extends over 16 amino acids. The germline gives CDR1 LGHDT, CDR2 YNNKEL (reference sequence). This CDR3 is CASSQASRGLGEKLFF. In DNA, the CDR3 is TGTGCCAGCAGCCAAGCTTCGCGGGGGTTGGGTGAAAAACTGTTTTTT.

The sample holds a few counts of this clonotype. This rearrangement joins TRBV7-8 to TRBJ2-1; 9 nucleotides line up with TRBD2. The V segment lost 3 bases and the J segment 8 bases; nucleotides outside the gene matches: 8. Germline-derived CDR1 and CDR2 are SGHVS and FQNEAQ. The CDR3 length is 15 residues. In nucleotides, the CDR3 is TGTGCCAGCAGCTTTGGCGGGGGGGCCAGGGATGAGCAGTTCTTC. Translating gives CASSFGGGARDEQFF.

The rearrangement uses TRBV27 and TRBJ2-1; TRBD1 or TRBD2 may be the D gene (5 bases each). CDR1 and CDR2 from the germline V gene are MNHEY and SMNVEV (reference sequence). The CDR3 consists of 15 residues. V was trimmed by 4 bases and J by 6 bases, leaving 16 bases between them. CDR3 nucleotide sequence: TGTGCCAGCAGTTGGGACCAAACCTTGGGCAATGAGCAGTTCTTC. Translated, it gives CASSWDQTLGNEQFF.

This clonotype has at least ten counts. The chain carries TRBV27 and TRBJ2-3; possibly TRBD2 for D (6 bases). Looked up from germline, CDR1 is MNHEY and CDR2 is SMNVEV (reference sequence). The CDR3 is 13 residues long. V was cut by 8 bases and J by 6 bases, with 15 bases left in between. In nucleotides, the CDR3 is TGTGCCAGCCTTGGGTGGGAGGAGGATACGCAGTATTTT. It yields the protein CASLGWEEDTQYF.

This clonotype was recorded a few times. Germline is not matched at one junction end, which may reflect a read error. V usage is TRBV5-6 and J usage is TRBJ2-7; D tentatively fits TRBD1 or TRBD2 (5 bases each). CDR1 is SGHDT, CDR2 YYEEEE, per germline. CDR3 length: 12 residues. The CDR3 DNA reads as TGTGCCAGCAGCCTTGCGGGTGGGGCTGGAGACTTC. Protein sequence: CASSLAGGAGDF.

This clonotype occurred a few times. The chain joins TRBV4-1 to TRBJ1-2; maybe TRBD1 (6 bases). Trimming removed 1 base from V and 4 bases from J, with 13 bases in between. Germline V CDR1 and CDR2: MGHRA, YSYEKL. CDR3 size: 15 residues. CDR3 nucleotide sequence: TGCGCCAGCAGCCAAGGGAGGGACACTCTCTATGGCTACACCTTC. This gives the protein CASSQGRDTLYGYTF.

This clonotype was seen a few times. The CDR3 nucleotides are TGTGCCAGCAGTTTAGTAGTAGCATCCCATGAGCAGTTCTTC. Translated: CASSLVVASHEQFF. This chain joins TRBV12-3 or TRBV12-4 and TRBJ2-1; D is unresolved. The germline V and J ends were trimmed by 1 base and 8 bases, with 12 bases remaining between them. The length of the CDR3 is 14 residues.

A few counts support this clonotype. CDR3 nucleotide sequence: TGTGCCAGCAGCTTAGAAGGTGCGGGGAGGGCAGATACGCAGTATTTT. This codes for CASSLEGAGRADTQYF. The V and J genes are TRBV7-8 and TRBJ2-3, with 7 bases identical to TRBD2. Trimming at V came to 1 base and at J to 4 bases, leaving 8 bases not matched to a gene. The length of the CDR3 is 16 residues. Germline CDR1 SGHVS, CDR2 FQNEAQ.

V gene TRBV6-6 combines with J gene TRBJ2-5; weak D call: TRBD2 (5 bases). With 2 bases removed from V and 2 bases from J, the gap between germline ends came to 9 bases. CDR1 and CDR2 (germline): MNHNY, SVGAGI (reference sequence). CDR3 length: 14 residues. The CDR3 region is CASSYRSGQETQYF. The CDR3 DNA reads TGTGCCAGCAGTTACAGGAGCGGACAAGAGACCCAGTACTTC.

For the CDR3, the DNA is TGCAGTGCTAGACCCGGGACAGGCTACGAGCAGTACTTC. This encodes CSARPGTGYEQYF. The chain uses TRBV20-1 and TRBJ2-7; 8 nucleotides match TRBD1. With V trimmed by 2 bases and J by 3 bases, 3 bases remained unmatched. In germline, CDR1 is DFQATT, CDR2 SNEGSKA (reference sequence). The CDR3 is made up of 13 amino acids.

In this sample, this clonotype turned up a few times. CDR3 amino acids: CASSHREGANYGYTF. The CDR3 coding sequence is TGTGCCAGCAGCCACAGGGAGGGGGCTAACTATGGCTACACCTTC. The V and J genes are TRBV7-9 and TRBJ1-2, with D tentatively TRBD1 (6 bases). The V end was cut by 5 bases, the J end by 0 bases, with 13 bases between. Germline loops: CDR1 SEHNR, CDR2 FQNEAQ (reference sequence). The length of the CDR3 is 15 residues.

This clonotype was seen more than once but under ten times. V and J are TRBV7-2 and TRBJ2-7; 7 bases line up with TRBD1. From germline, CDR1 is SGHTA and CDR2 FQGNSA. Unmatched junction bases numbered 8, after V lost 3 bases and J lost 3 bases. The CDR3 contains 15 residues. This CDR3 reads CASSFRPGQLYEQYF. The CDR3 coding sequence is TGTGCCAGCAGCTTCCGACCGGGACAGCTCTACGAGCAGTACTTC.

The chain joins TRBV10-3 to TRBJ1-4; possibly TRBD1 for D (6 bases). Germline CDR1 is ENHRY and CDR2 is SYGVKD. CDR3 length: 18 residues. The V and J ends lost 2 bases and 0 bases respectively, with 16 bases between them. CDR3 in amino acids: CAISERGHTAATNEKLFF. CDR3 nucleotide sequence: TGTGCCATCAGTGAGCGGGGACACACAGCCGCAACTAATGAAAAACTGTTTTTT.

The J gene is TRBJ2-7, the V gene TRBV6-1, with D possibly called TRBD1 or TRBD2 (5 bases each). V gave up 2 bases and J gave up 3 bases, with 17 bases separating them. There are 16 residues in the CDR3. Looked up from germline, CDR1 is MNHNS and CDR2 is SASEGT. CDR3 bases: TGTGCCAGCAGTGAACGACCAGGGTTACTAGTCTACGAGCAGTACTTC. Amino acids: CASSERPGLLVYEQYF.

The V gene is TRBV27, the J gene TRBJ2-2; maybe TRBD1 (5 bases). CDR3 size: 16 residues. V was trimmed by 3 bases and J by 7 bases, leaving 18 bases between them. In germline, CDR1 is MNHEY, CDR2 SMNVEV (reference sequence). CDR3 coding DNA: TGTGCCAGCAGTTTGTGGACACCCAGTGTCGACGGGGAGCTGTTTTTT. It encodes CASSLWTPSVDGELFF.

V gene TRBV7-8 combines with J gene TRBJ2-1; D remains unclear. CDR3 length: 14 residues. The V and J ends lost 3 bases and 6 bases respectively, with 12 bases between them. Germline V gene lookup returns CDR1 SGHVS and CDR2 FQNEAQ. Here the CDR3 DNA reads TGTGCCAGCAGCTTCCCCACGGAGACCAATGAGCAGTTCTTC. This sequence encodes CASSFPTETNEQFF.

This chain uses TRBV5-1 with TRBJ2-5; D not resolved. In germline, CDR1 is SGHRS, CDR2 YFSETQ. The CDR3 covers 14 residues. With 0 bases removed from V and 3 bases from J, the gap between germline ends came to 9 bases. This CDR3 reads CASSLVGGEETQYF. Written as DNA, the CDR3 is TGCGCCAGCAGCTTGGTGGGCGGAGAAGAGACCCAGTACTTC.

V and J are TRBV7-6 and TRBJ2-2, with 9 bases lining up with TRBD1. CDR3 size: 16 residues. Trimming at V came to 1 base and at J to 4 bases, leaving 4 bases not matched to a gene. In germline, CDR1 is SGHVS, CDR2 FNYEAQ. The CDR3 here is CASSLVQGAPTGELFF. CDR3 DNA sequence: TGTGCCAGCAGCTTAGTACAGGGGGCGCCCACCGGGGAGCTGTTTTTT. Full variable domain (rest looked up from reference TRBV7-6 and TRBJ2-2): GAGVSQSPRYKVTKRGQDVALRCDPISGHVSLYWYRQALGQGPEFLTYFNYEAQQDKSGLPNDRFSAERPEGSISTLTIQRTEQRDSAMYRCASSLVQGAPTGELFFGEGSRLTVL.

The chain employs TRBV11-3 and TRBJ2-2; TRBD1 matches at 7 bases. CDR3 size: 13 residues. The V gene's germline CDR1 is SGHNT and CDR2 YENEEA. The J segment lost 6 bases and the V segment lost 6 bases, leaving 4 bases of the junction unmatched. The CDR3 bases are TGTGCCAGCAGTCAAACAGGGGCCGGGGAGCTGTTTTTT. Residues: CASSQTGAGELFF.

V gene TRBV27 combines with J gene TRBJ1-3; D is perhaps TRBD1 (5 bases). Trimming left V 8 bases short and J 6 bases short, with 17 bases between. CDR3 length: 14 amino acids. Germline V gene data show CDR1 as MNHEY and CDR2 as SMNVEV (reference sequence). The CDR3 sequence is CASARAGRENTIYF. In DNA form, the CDR3 reads TGTGCCAGCGCCAGGGCTGGTCGGGAAAACACCATATATTTT.

This clonotype was seen a handful of times. The chain links TRBV6-6 to TRBJ1-1; TRBD1 might be the D (6 bases). Trimming took off 7 bases at V and 1 base at J, with 13 bases between the two ends. The CDR3 is made up of 14 amino acids. Looked up from germline, CDR1 is MNHNY and CDR2 is SVGAGI (reference sequence). This CDR3 reads CASIIRTENTEAFF. The CDR3 DNA is TGTGCCAGCATTATCAGGACAGAGAACACTGAAGCTTTCTTT.

This clonotype was found many times. V gene TRBV7-8 combines with J gene TRBJ1-6, with 8 nucleotides matching TRBD1. In germline, CDR1 is SGHVS, CDR2 FQNEAQ. This CDR3 region has 14 residues. Trimming at V came to 5 bases and at J to 12 bases, leaving 9 bases not matched to a gene. CDR3 DNA: TGTGCCAGCAGCCCCTACGGGACAGGAGGACCCCTCCACTTT. Protein: CASSPYGTGGPLHF. The whole variable domain, filled in from reference TRBV7-8 and TRBJ1-6, reads GAGVSQSPRYKVAKRGQDVALRCDPISGHVSLFWYQQALGQGPEFLTYFQNEAQLDKSGLPSDRFFAERPEGSVSTLKIQRTQQEDSAVYLCASSPYGTGGPLHFGNGTRLTVT.

The chain uses TRBV27 and TRBJ2-3, with a possible D match to TRBD2 (5 bases). Germline V lookup: CDR1 MNHEY, CDR2 SMNVEV (reference sequence). This CDR3 has 17 residues. V was pared by 2 bases and J by 5 bases, with 20 bases between. The CDR3 nucleotides are TGTGCCAGCAGTTTACGGGCCCGAGACCCACGGGAAGATACGCAGTATTTT. Encoded protein: CASSLRARDPREDTQYF.

This clonotype appeared a few times. This chain links TRBV7-2 with TRBJ1-5, with TRBD1 as a possible D gene (5 bases). The V and J ends lost 1 base and 5 bases respectively, with 9 bases between them. Germline V gene lookup returns CDR1 SGHTA and CDR2 FQGNSA. This CDR3 has 14 residues. CDR3 sequence (DNA): TGTGCCAGCAGCTTAGGGGAGGGACATCAGCCCCAGCATTTT. Residues: CASSLGEGHQPQHF.

The rearrangement uses TRBV7-3 and TRBJ1-1; 7 bases line up with TRBD1. J lost 8 bases, V lost 1 base, and 7 bases had no gene match. This CDR3 contains 14 residues. CDR1 is SGHTA, CDR2 FQGTGA, per germline. CDR3 protein: CASSLIPGQLEAFF. CDR3 in DNA: TGTGCCAGCAGCTTAATACCGGGACAGCTAGAAGCTTTCTTT.

This clonotype was detected only a few times. The J gene is TRBJ2-7, the V gene TRBV6-2 or TRBV6-3; D remains ambiguous. Germline loops: CDR1 MNHEY, CDR2 SVGEGT. CDR3 length: 11 amino acids. V was clipped by 6 bases and J by 7 bases, with 10 bases between them. In DNA, the CDR3 is TGTGCCAGCAGCTATCTTTGGGAGCAGTACTTC. It codes for CASSYLWEQYF.

The chain links TRBV7-8 to TRBJ2-1; 9 nucleotides align to TRBD2. Germline lookup yields CDR1 SGHVS and CDR2 FQNEAQ. Trimming removed 1 base from V and 5 bases from J; junction bases left unmatched: 9. This CDR3 spans 17 amino acids. The CDR3 sequence: CASSLVGGLAGNNEQFF. The CDR3 nucleotides read TGTGCCAGCAGCTTAGTGGGCGGGCTAGCGGGGAACAATGAGCAGTTCTTC. Based on the CDR3 plus reference TRBV7-8 and TRBJ2-1, the full variable domain is GAGVSQSPRYKVAKRGQDVALRCDPISGHVSLFWYQQALGQGPEFLTYFQNEAQLDKSGLPSDRFFAERPEGSVSTLKIQRTQQEDSAVYLCASSLVGGLAGNNEQFFGPGTRLTVL.